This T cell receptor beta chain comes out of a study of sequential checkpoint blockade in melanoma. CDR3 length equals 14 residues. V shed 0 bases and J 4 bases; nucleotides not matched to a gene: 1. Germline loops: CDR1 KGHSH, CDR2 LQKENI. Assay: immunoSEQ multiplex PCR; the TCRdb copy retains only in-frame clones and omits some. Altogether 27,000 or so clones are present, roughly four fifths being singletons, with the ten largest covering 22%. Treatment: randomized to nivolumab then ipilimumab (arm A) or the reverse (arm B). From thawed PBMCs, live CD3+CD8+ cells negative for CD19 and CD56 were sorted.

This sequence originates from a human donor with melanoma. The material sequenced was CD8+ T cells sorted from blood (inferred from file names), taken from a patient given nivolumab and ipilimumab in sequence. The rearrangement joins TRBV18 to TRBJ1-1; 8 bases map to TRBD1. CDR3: CASSPPGQATEAFF. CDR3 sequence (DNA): TGTGCCAGCTCACCACCGGGACAGGCCACTGAAGCTTTCTTT.